This TCR beta chain was identified during a study of cytomegalovirus exposure and HLA in healthy donors. Findings and caveats of the study: TCR beta chains associated with HLA were, in a later analysis, more clonally expanded than equally common others.

As to this clone: The antigen is undetermined.

PCR was performed using 60 Vbeta and 13 Jbeta primers. Method: immunoSEQ multiplex PCR; TCRdb's copy keeps in-frame clones and lacks some. The sample lists about 130,000 clones; roughly 80% were seen once. The ends were cut back, 2 bases at V and 1 base at J, with 12 bases in the middle. Germline CDR1 is MNHNS and CDR2 is SASEGT. The CDR3 length is 16 residues. Input material: PBMCs. The sequence was collected from a man in his thirties or forties in good health and CMV-seropositive. The V gene is TRBV6-1, the J gene TRBJ1-5; D call uncertain. CDR3 sequence (DNA): TGTGCCAGCAGTGAATTTGTGGCCTTCAGCAATCAGCCCCAGCATTTT. Translated, it gives CASSEFVAFSNQPQHF.